The T cell receptor (beta chain) under discussion was sequenced for a study of T cell changes during pregnancy in multiple sclerosis. The repertoire was sequenced with immunoSEQ multiplex PCR; TCRdb's copy has only in-frame clones and lacks some. Found here are more than 55,000 clones, roughly 94% of them singletons; the top ten hold approximately 3.5%. The germline V gene has CDR1 SGHRS and CDR2 YFSETQ. This CDR3 is 11 amino acids long. V was shortened by 3 bases and J by 6 bases, with 6 bases between the two germline ends. The material sequenced was CD8+ T cells from peripheral blood mononuclear cells, taken in the third trimester of pregnancy. This chain links TRBV5-1 with TRBJ1-2, with D perhaps matching TRBD1 (5 bases). This clonotype originated in a female donor with multiple sclerosis, enrolled in a pregnancy study. The chain's CDR3 is CASSSGHGYTF. CDR3 nucleotides: TGCGCCAGCAGCTCAGGGCATGGCTACACCTTC.